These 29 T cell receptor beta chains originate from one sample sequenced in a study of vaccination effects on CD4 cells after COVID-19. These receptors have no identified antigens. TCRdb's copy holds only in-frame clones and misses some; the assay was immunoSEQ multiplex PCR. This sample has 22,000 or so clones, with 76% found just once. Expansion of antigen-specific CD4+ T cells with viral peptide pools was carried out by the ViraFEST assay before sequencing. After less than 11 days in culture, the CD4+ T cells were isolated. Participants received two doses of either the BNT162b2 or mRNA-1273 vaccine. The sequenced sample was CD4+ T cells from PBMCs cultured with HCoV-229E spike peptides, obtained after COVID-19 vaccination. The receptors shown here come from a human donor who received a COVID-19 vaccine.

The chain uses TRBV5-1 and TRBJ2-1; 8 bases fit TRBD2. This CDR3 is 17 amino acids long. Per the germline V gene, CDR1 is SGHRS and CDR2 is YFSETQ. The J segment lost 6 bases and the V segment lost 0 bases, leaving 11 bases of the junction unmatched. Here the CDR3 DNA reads TGCGCCAGCAGCTTGGAGCGGTGGAGCGGGGGTAGCAATGAGCAGTTCTTC. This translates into CASSLERWSGGSNEQFF.

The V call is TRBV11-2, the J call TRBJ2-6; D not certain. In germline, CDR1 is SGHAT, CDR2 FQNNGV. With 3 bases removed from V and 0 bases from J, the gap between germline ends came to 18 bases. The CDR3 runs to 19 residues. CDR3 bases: TGTGCCAGCAGCTTTCGGGTCTTGGGCACCGACTCTGGGGCCAACGTCCTGACTTTC. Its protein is CASSFRVLGTDSGANVLTF.

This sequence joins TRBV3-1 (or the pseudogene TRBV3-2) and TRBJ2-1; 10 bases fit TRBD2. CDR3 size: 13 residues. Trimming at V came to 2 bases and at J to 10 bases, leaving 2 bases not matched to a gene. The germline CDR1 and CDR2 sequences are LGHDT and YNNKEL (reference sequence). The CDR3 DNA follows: TGTGCCAGCAGCCAACTAGCGGGAGACGAGCAGTTCTTC. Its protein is CASSQLAGDEQFF.

CDR3 protein: CASKKTGGVRKLFF. As DNA, the CDR3 is TGTGCCAGTAAGAAGACAGGGGGTGTTCGAAAACTGTTTTTT. The chain links TRBV19 to TRBJ1-4; 9 bases map to TRBD1. This CDR3 has 14 residues. In germline, CDR1 is LNHDA, CDR2 SQIVND (reference sequence). Trimming at V came to 7 bases and at J to 10 bases, leaving 10 bases not matched to a gene.

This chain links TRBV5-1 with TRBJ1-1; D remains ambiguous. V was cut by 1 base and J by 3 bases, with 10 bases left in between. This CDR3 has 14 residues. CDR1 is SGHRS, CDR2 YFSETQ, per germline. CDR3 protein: CASSLWGYDTEAFF. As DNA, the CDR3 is TGCGCCAGCAGCTTGTGGGGTTACGACACTGAAGCTTTCTTT.

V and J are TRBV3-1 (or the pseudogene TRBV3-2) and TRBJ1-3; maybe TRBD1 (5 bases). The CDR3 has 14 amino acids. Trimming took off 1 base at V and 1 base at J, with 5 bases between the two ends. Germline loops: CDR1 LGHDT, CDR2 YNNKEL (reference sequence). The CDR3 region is CASSQAGSGNTIYF. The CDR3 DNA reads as TGTGCCAGCAGCCAAGCAGGGTCTGGAAACACCATATATTTT.

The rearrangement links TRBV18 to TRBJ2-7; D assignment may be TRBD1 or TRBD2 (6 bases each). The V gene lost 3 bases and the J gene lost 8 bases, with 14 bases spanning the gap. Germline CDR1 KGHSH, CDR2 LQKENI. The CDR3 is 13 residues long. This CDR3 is CASSPDGGLKQYF. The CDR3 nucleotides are TGTGCCAGCTCACCCGACGGGGGCTTGAAGCAGTACTTC.

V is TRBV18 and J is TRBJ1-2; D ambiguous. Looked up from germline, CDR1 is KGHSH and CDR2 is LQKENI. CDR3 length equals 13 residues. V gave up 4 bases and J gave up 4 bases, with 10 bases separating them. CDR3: CASSLGSGYGYTF. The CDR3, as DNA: TGTGCCAGCTCACTGGGATCCGGCTATGGCTACACCTTC.

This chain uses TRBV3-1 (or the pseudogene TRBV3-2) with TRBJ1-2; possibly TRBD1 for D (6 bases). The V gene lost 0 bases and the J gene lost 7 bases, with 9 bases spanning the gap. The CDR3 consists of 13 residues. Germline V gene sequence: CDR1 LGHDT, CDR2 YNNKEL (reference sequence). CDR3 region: CASSQDRGSGYTF. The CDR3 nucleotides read TGTGCCAGCAGCCAAGACAGGGGCTCTGGCTACACCTTC.

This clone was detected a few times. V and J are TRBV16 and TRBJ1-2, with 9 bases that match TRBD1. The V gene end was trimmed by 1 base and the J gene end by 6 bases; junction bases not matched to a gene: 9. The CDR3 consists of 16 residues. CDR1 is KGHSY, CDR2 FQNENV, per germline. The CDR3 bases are TGTGCCAGCAGCCAATTAAACAGGGGGCCTTCGAATGGCTACACCTTC. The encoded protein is CASSQLNRGPSNGYTF.

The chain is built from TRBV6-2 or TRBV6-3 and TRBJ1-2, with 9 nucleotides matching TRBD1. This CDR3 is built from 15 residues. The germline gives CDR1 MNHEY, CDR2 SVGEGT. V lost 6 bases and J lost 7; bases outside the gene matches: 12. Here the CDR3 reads CASSRTGGGIAGYTF. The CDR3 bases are TGTGCCAGCAGCCGAACAGGGGGCGGTATTGCTGGCTACACCTTC.

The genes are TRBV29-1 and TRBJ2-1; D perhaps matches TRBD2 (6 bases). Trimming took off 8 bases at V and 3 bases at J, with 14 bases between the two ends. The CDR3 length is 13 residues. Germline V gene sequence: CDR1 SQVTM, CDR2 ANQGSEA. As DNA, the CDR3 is TGCAGCCACATCGGGGGTGGCTACAATGAGCAGTTCTTC. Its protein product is CSHIGGGYNEQFF.

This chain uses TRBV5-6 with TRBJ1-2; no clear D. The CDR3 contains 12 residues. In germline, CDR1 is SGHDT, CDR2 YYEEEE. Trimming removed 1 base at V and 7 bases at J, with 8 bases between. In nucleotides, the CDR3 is TGTGCCAGCAGCTTGTGGCGTTCTGGCTACACCTTC. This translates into CASSLWRSGYTF.

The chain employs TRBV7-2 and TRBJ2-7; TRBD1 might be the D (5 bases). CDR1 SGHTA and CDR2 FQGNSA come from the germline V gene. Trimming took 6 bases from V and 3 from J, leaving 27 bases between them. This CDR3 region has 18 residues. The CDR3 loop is CASSPDRPLVSVYYEQYF. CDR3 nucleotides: TGTGCCAGCAGTCCTGACAGACCCCTAGTTTCGGTATACTACGAGCAGTACTTC.

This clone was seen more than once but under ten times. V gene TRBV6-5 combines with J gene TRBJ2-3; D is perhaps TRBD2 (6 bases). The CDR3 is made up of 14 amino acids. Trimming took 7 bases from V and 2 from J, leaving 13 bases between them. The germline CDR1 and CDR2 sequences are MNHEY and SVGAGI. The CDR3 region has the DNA TGTGCCAGCAAGACGGGACTTTTCACAGATACGCAGTATTTT. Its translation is CASKTGLFTDTQYF.

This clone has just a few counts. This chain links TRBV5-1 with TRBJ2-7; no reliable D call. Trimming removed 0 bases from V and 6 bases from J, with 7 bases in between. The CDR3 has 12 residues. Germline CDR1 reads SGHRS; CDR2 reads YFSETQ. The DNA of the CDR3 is TGCGCCAGCAGCTTGGGGACGGTCGAGCAGTACTTC. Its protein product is CASSLGTVEQYF.

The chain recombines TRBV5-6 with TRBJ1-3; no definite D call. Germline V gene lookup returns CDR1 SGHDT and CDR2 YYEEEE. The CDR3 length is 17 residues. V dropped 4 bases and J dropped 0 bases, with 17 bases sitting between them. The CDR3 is CASSALSTGNSGNTIYF. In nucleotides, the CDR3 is TGTGCCAGCAGCGCACTTTCAACGGGGAACTCTGGAAACACCATATATTTT.

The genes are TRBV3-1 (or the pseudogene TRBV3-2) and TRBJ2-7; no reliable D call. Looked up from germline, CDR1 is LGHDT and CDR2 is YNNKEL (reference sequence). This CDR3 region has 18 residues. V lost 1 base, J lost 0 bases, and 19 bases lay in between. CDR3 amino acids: CASSQVYLVSTSSYEQYF. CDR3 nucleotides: TGTGCCAGCAGCCAAGTATATCTCGTCTCCACGAGCTCCTACGAGCAGTACTTC.

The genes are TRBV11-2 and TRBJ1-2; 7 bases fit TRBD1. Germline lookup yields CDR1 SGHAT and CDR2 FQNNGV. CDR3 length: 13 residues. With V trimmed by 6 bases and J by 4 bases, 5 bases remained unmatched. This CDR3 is CASRFTGAYGYTF. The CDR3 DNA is TGTGCCAGCAGATTTACAGGGGCCTATGGCTACACCTTC. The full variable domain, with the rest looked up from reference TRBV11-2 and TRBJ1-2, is EAGVAQSPRYKIIEKRQSVAFWCNPISGHATLYWYQQILGQGPKLLIQFQNNGVVDDSQLPKDRFSAERLKGVDSTLKIQPAKLEDSAVYLCASRFTGAYGYTFGSGTRLTVV.

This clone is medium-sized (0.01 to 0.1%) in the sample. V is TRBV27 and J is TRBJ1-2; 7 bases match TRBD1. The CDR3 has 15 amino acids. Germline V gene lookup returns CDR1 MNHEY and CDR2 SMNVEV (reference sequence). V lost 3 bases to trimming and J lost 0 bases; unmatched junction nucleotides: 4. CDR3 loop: CASSFADRANYGYTF. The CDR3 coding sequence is TGTGCCAGCAGTTTTGCAGACAGGGCTAACTATGGCTACACCTTC.

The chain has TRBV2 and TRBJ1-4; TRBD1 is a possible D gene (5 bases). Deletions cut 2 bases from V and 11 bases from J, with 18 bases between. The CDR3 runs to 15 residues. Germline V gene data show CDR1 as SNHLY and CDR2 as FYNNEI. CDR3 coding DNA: TGTGCCAGCAGTGAATCGAGCCGGCAGGGAGGGAAACTGTTTTTT. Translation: CASSESSRQGGKLFF. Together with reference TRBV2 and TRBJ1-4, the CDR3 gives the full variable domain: EPEVTQTPSHQVTQMGQEVILRCVPISNHLYFYWYRQILGQKVEFLVSFYNNEISEKSEIFDDQFSVERPDGSNFTLKIRSTKLEDSAMYFCASSESSRQGGKLFFGSGTQLSVL.

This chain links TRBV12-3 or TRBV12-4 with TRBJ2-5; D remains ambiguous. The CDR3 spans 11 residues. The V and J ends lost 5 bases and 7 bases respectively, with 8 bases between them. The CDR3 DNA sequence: TGTGCCAGCAGTACTGGTGCGACCCAGTACTTC. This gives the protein CASSTGATQYF.

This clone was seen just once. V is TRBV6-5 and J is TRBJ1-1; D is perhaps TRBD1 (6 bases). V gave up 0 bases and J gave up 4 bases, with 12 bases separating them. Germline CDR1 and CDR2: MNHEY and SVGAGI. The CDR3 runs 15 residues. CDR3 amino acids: CASSYSRVRGTEAFF. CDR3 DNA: TGTGCCAGCAGTTACTCGCGGGTCAGGGGCACTGAAGCTTTCTTT.

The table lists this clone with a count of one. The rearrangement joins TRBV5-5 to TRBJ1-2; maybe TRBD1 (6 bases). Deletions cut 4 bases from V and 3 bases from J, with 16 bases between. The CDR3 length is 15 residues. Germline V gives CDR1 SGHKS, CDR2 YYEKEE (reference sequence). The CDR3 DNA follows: TGTGCCAGCAGCAACACAGGGATGTGGGACTATGGCTACACCTTC. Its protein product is CASSNTGMWDYGYTF. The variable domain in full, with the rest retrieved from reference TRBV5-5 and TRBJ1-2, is DAGVTQSPTHLIKTRGQQVTLRCSPISGHKSVSWYQQVLGQGPQFIFQYYEKEERGRGNFPDRFSARQFPNYSSELNVNALLLGDSALYLCASSNTGMWDYGYTFGSGTRLTVV.

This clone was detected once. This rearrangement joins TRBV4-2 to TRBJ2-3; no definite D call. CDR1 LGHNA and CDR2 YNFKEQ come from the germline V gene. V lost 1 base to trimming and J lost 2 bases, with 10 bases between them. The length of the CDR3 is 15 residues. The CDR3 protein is CASSQVSGPTDTQYF. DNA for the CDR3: TGTGCCAGCAGCCAAGTTTCGGGTCCCACAGATACGCAGTATTTT.

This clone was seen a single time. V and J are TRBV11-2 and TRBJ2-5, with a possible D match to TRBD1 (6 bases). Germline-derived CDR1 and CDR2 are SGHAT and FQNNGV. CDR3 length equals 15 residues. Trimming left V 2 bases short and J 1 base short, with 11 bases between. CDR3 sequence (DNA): TGTGCCAGCAGCTTACGACTACAGGGCCAAGAGACCCAGTACTTC. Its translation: CASSLRLQGQETQYF.

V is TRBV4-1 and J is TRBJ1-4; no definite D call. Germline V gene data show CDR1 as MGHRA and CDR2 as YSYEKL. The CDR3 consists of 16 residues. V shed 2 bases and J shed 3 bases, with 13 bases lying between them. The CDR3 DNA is TGCGCCAGCAGCCAACCATCCCGCGCTTCTAATGAAAAACTGTTTTTT. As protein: CASSQPSRASNEKLFF.

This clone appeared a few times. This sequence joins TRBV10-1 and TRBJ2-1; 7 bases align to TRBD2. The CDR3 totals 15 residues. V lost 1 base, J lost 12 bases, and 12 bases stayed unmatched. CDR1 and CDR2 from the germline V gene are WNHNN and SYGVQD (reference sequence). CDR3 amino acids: CASSEYRLALLMQFF. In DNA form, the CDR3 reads TGCGCCAGCAGTGAGTATCGACTAGCCCTACTAATGCAGTTCTTC.

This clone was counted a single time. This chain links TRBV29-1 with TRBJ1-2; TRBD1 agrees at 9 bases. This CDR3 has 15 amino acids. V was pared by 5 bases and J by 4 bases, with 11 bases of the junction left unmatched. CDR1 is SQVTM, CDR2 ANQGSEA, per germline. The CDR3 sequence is CSVTWDRARIYGYTF. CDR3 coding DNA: TGCAGCGTTACATGGGACAGGGCGCGAATCTATGGCTACACCTTC.